This is a list of T cell receptor beta chains from one sample in a study of cytotoxic CD8 clonotypes in ibrutinib-treated CLL. Sequencing used immunoSEQ multiplex PCR; TCRdb keeps in-frame clones, though not all of them. The table includes about 25,000 clones, less than 80% detected once. The material sequenced was PBMCs, taken before ibrutinib treatment. All receptors come from a human donor with chronic lymphocytic leukemia. Both conserved end residues are part of each CDR3. Fields, in order: D gene, J gene, clone size, V gene, CDR3 DNA, CDR3 protein. A D gene is named only where the DNA matches it firmly. Clone size, where shown, is once, few, many, or a class for clones that have expanded.

.	TRBJ1-1	.	TRBV4-1	TGCGCCAGCAGCCAGAAAGGGGGGCTTGAAGCTTTCTTT	CASSQKGGLEAFF
.	TRBJ2-7	once	TRBV11-2	TGTGCCAGCAGCTTACTCCGGGCCACGACGGCGGAGCAGTACTTC	CASSLLRATTAEQYF
.	TRBJ2-1	.	TRBV7-9	TGTGCCAGCAGCAAGACGGTCTACAATGAGCAGTTCTTC	CASSKTVYNEQFF
.	TRBJ2-1	few	TRBV5-1	TGCGCCAGCACAGGGGACCTAGGAATATACAATGAGCAGTTCTTC	CASTGDLGIYNEQFF
.	TRBJ2-1	.	TRBV7-2	TGTGCCAGCAGCATATCCGGGACTGCAAGTGAGCAGTTCTTC	CASSISGTASEQFF
.	TRBJ2-7	.	TRBV5-1	TGCGCCAGCAGCTCAGGGCCCTCCTACGAGCAGTACTTC	CASSSGPSYEQYF
.	TRBJ1-1	.	TRBV2	.	CASILVLGTEAFF
.	TRBJ2-2	.	TRBV7-9	TGTGCCGCAGTCAGTAGCCGGAGCACCGGGGAGCTGTTTTTT	CAAVSSRSTGELFF
.	TRBJ2-7	.	TRBV25-1	TGTGCCAGCAGTGAATTGAGACTACCCTACGAGCAGTACTTC	CASSELRLPYEQYF
.	TRBJ2-2	few	TRBV25-1	TGTGCCAGCAGTGATGTGGGGGCGGGCACCGGGGAGCTGTTTTTT	CASSDVGAGTGELFF
.	TRBJ1-2	.	TRBV5-1	TGCGCCAGCAGCCCGGAACAGGGACCTAACTATGGCTACACCTTC	CASSPEQGPNYGYTF
.	TRBJ2-2	.	TRBV9	TGTGCCAGCAGCGTACGGCCCACCGGGGAGCTGTTTTTT	CASSVRPTGELFF
.	TRBJ2-1	.	TRBV7-2	TGTGCCAGCAGAGAGGATCTCAATGAGCAGTTCTTC	CASREDLNEQFF
TRBD2	TRBJ2-3	.	TRBV9	TGTGCCAGCAGCCACGGGACTAGCGGGAGTCGCGGATACACAGATACGCAGTATTTT	CASSHGTSGSRGYTDTQYF
.	TRBJ1-1	.	TRBV19	TGTGCCAGTAGTATGGGGAGATACACTGAAGCTTTCTTT	CASSMGRYTEAFF
.	TRBJ1-1	.	TRBV6-1	TGTGCCAGCAGGAACCAAGGGAACACTGAAGCTTTCTTT	CASRNQGNTEAFF
.	TRBJ1-1	.	TRBV29-1	TGCAGCGTTGAGGGGGGGAACACTGAAGCTTTCTTT	CSVEGGNTEAFF
TRBD1	TRBJ1-1	.	TRBV6-6	TGTGCCAGCAGTTTCCAGGGGGGCACTGAAGCTTTCTTT	CASSFQGGTEAFF
.	TRBJ1-4	.	TRBV5-1	TGCGCCAGCACGGACAGTGTTAATGAAAAACTGTTTTTT	CASTDSVNEKLFF
TRBD2	TRBJ2-5	.	TRBV10-3	TGTGCCATCAGCGGACTAGCGGGAGAGGAGACCCAGTACTTC	CAISGLAGEETQYF